This T cell receptor (beta chain) comes out of a study of blood T cell repertoires in COVID-19. About the study: Both acute and convalescent COVID-19 samples were obtained from the United States, Italy and Spain. T cells, B-cell-depleted T cells, or PBMCs provided the cDNA or gDNA that served as material.

Original methodology: From reference gene primer amplification, estimates of nucleated cell counts were derived. Assay used: immunoSEQ multiplex PCR; TCRdb lists only in-frame clones, some missing. D and trimming were read from the DNA, whereas the V and J calls and clone size are those reported in that table. The sample carries about 89,000 clones, around 85% recorded once. The V and J ends lost 6 bases and 4 bases respectively, with 12 bases between them. Germline loops: CDR1 MNHEY, CDR2 SMNVEV (reference sequence). The CDR3 is made up of 13 amino acids. The receptor was derived from an elderly woman with acute or convalescent COVID-19. The V gene is TRBV27, the J gene TRBJ1-2, with D perhaps TRBD1 (5 bases). Sequencing input: peripheral blood. The CDR3 sequence: CASRGQVGYGYTF. CDR3 coding DNA: TGTGCCAGCAGGGGGCAGGTTGGCTATGGCTACACCTTC.